What follows are 28 T cell receptor beta chains derived from one specimen sequenced in a study of molecular identifiers for immune sequencing clone quantification. TCRdb independently ran MiXCR on the PCR reads; one entry per CDR3 protein. The sample has about 640,000 distinct CDR3 sequences, just under 20% seen once. The source material was naive CD8+ T cells from blood, with Jurkat cell RNA spiked in. The subset: FACS-sorted CD8+CD4-CCR7+CD45RA+ naive T cells. These receptors all come from a human donor in good health. Some libraries in this study had Jurkat cell RNA spiked in.

This clonotype has more than one count but fewer than ten. The V and J genes are TRBV27 and TRBJ2-1; D possibly matches TRBD1 or TRBD2 (5 bases each). There are 14 residues in the CDR3. Per the germline V gene, CDR1 is MNHEY and CDR2 is SMNVEV (reference sequence). Trimming took off 7 bases at V and 8 bases at J, with 18 bases between the two ends. The CDR3 sequence is CASKRLPLGDEQFF. Written as DNA, the CDR3 is TGTGCCAGCAAGAGACTACCCCTGGGGGATGAGCAGTTCTTC.

The V call is TRBV5-1, the J call TRBJ2-2; TRBD1 matches at 7 bases. CDR3 size: 11 residues. With 9 bases clipped from V and 4 bases from J, the junction kept 0 bases outside the gene matches. Germline values: CDR1 SGHRS, CDR2 YFSETQ. Here the CDR3 reads CANRGTGELFF. The CDR3 DNA reads TGCGCCAACAGGGGCACCGGGGAGCTGTTTTTT.

As regards this clonotype: A much larger clone lies a single base off, so this may be a read error. No conserved phenylalanine or tryptophan is present at the end of the CDR3, so a read error is the likely explanation. J is TRBJ2-3 and V is TRBV13; D unclear. Germline V CDR1 and CDR2: PRHDT, FYEKMQ (reference sequence). The CDR3 is 12 residues long. The CDR3 coding sequence is TGTGCCAGCGAAAGAAGCAGAGATACGCAGTATTGT. Protein: CASERSRDTQYC.

Remarks on this clonotype: A much bigger clone sits one base away, suggesting this may be a read error. The chain combines TRBV13 with TRBJ2-3, with 10 bases fitting TRBD1. Germline V gives CDR1 PRHDT, CDR2 FYEKMQ (reference sequence). The CDR3 totals 19 residues. CDR3 DNA: TGTGCCAGCAGCTCGCCAGTGCCGGACAGGGGGAGTGGGACAGATATGCAGTATTTT. Translating gives CASSSPVPDRGSGTDMQYF.

This rearrangement joins TRBV30 to TRBJ2-7; 10 bases are shared with TRBD1. Trimming cost V 4 bases and J 3 bases; bases outside gene matches: 9. The CDR3 has 15 residues. The germline CDR1 and CDR2 sequences are GTSNPN and SVGIG (reference sequence). The CDR3 here is CAWKGRGQGVYEQYF. CDR3 in DNA: TGTGCCTGGAAAGGTCGAGGACAGGGGGTCTACGAGCAGTACTTC.

In this sample, this clonotype turned up many times. This chain uses TRBV3-1 with TRBJ1-1; D remains unclear. The V and J ends lost 3 bases and 4 bases respectively, with 9 bases between them. The CDR3 has 13 residues. Germline V lookup: CDR1 LGHDT, CDR2 YNNKEL (reference sequence). CDR3: CASSQAGSTEAFF. The CDR3 DNA reads as TGTGCCAGCAGCCAGGCAGGATCCACTGAAGCTTTCTTT.

This clonotype occurred a few times. CDR3 DNA sequence: TGTGCCAGCAGCTCCACAGGGGAGGGGATCGGAAAACTGTTTTTT. Protein product: CASSSTGEGIGKLFF. V usage is TRBV7-9 and J usage is TRBJ1-4; TRBD1 aligns across 7 bases. J lost 10 bases, V lost 4 bases, and 12 bases had no gene match. Per germline, CDR1 SEHNR and CDR2 FQNEAQ (reference sequence). The CDR3 is 15 residues long. Drawing the rest from reference TRBV7-9 and TRBJ1-4, the complete variable domain is DTGVSQNPRHKITKRGQNVTFRCDPISEHNRLYWYRQTLGQGPEFLTYFQNEAQLEKSRLLSDRFSAERPKGSFSTLEIQRTEQGDSAMYLCASSSTGEGIGKLFFGSGTQLSVL.

There are many counts of this clonotype. The chain is built from TRBV4-1 and TRBJ1-6; TRBD1 matches 7 bases. Germline loops: CDR1 MGHRA, CDR2 YSYEKL. The CDR3 totals 17 residues. J lost 7 bases, V lost 0 bases, and 9 bases had no gene match. CDR3 in amino acids: CASSQDSGQARNSPLHF. For the CDR3, the DNA is TGCGCCAGCAGCCAAGATTCTGGACAGGCCCGGAATTCACCCCTCCACTTT.

Comment on this clonotype: This CDR3 is missing its conserved last phenylalanine or tryptophan, likely due to a read error. The genes are TRBV19 and TRBJ2-3; 7 nucleotides line up with TRBD2. CDR3 length equals 13 residues. With 6 bases clipped from V and 2 bases from J, the junction kept 2 bases outside the gene matches. Per the germline V gene, CDR1 is LNHDA and CDR2 is SQIVND (reference sequence). CDR3 sequence (DNA): TGTGCCAGTAGCGGACTAGACACAGATACGCAGTATCTT. Encoded protein: CASSGLDTDTQYL.

The J gene is TRBJ2-7, the V gene TRBV20-1, with D perhaps being TRBD1 or TRBD2 (5 bases each). The length of the CDR3 is 15 residues. V was pared by 5 bases and J by 3 bases, with 20 bases between. Germline loops: CDR1 DFQATT, CDR2 SNEGSKA (reference sequence). In nucleotides, the CDR3 is TGCAGTGCTTTGGACGGGACCGAAGCTGGCTACGAGCAGTACTTC. Protein: CSALDGTEAGYEQYF.

In this sample, this clonotype turned up a few times. V is TRBV12-3 or TRBV12-4 and J is TRBJ2-5, with TRBD1 matching over 9 bases. The CDR3 length is 19 residues. V was clipped by 2 bases and J by 5 bases; unmatched bases: 18. CDR3 sequence reads: CASSLSITPGTGSLETQYF. The CDR3 region has the DNA TGTGCCAGCAGTTTATCTATTACTCCCGGGACAGGGAGTTTGGAGACCCAGTACTTC.

The V and J genes are TRBV7-9 and TRBJ2-2; no clear D gene. Germline assignment: CDR1 SEHNR and CDR2 FQNEAQ (reference sequence). V gave up 1 base and J gave up 10 bases, with 10 bases separating them. This CDR3 has 13 amino acids. The CDR3 region is CASSLESPEELFF. The CDR3 coding sequence is TGTGCCAGCAGCTTAGAGTCGCCCGAGGAGCTGTTTTTT.

This clonotype showed up many times. This rearrangement joins TRBV20-1 to TRBJ2-3; D unresolved. The germline V gene has CDR1 DFQATT and CDR2 SNEGSKA (reference sequence). Trimming removed 4 bases from V and 0 bases from J, with 14 bases in between. This CDR3 region has 15 residues. The CDR3 sequence is CSATDFMLSTDTQYF. As DNA, the CDR3 is TGCAGTGCTACGGATTTCATGCTTAGCACAGATACGCAGTATTTT.

This clonotype has a count of ten or more. The chain combines TRBV7-9 with TRBJ1-4, with D possibly matching TRBD1 (5 bases). Deletions cut 5 bases from V and 5 bases from J, with 21 bases between. The CDR3 extends over 17 amino acids. Germline values: CDR1 SEHNR, CDR2 FQNEAQ (reference sequence). CDR3 nucleotide sequence: TGTGCCAGCAGCATCCTACTGACAGAGGGGTTAAATGAAAAACTGTTTTTT. The encoded protein is CASSILLTEGLNEKLFF.

This clonotype was seen a few times. This sequence joins TRBV29-1 and TRBJ1-2; a weak D match, TRBD1 (6 bases). This CDR3 region has 14 residues. Germline lookup yields CDR1 SQVTM and CDR2 ANQGSEA. With 4 bases removed from V and 4 bases from J, the gap between germline ends came to 16 bases. The CDR3 region is CSVVTWGLGYGYTF. Written as DNA, the CDR3 is TGCAGCGTTGTTACTTGGGGGCTGGGCTATGGCTACACCTTC.

As to this clonotype: A single base separates this from a much larger clone, so it may be a read error. The chain carries TRBV5-1 and TRBJ1-1; D perhaps matches TRBD1 (6 bases). The CDR3 loop spans 14 amino acids. Germline V gene data show CDR1 as SGHRS and CDR2 as YFSETQ. In DNA, the CDR3 is TGCGCCAGCAGCCGAAACAGGGAGAACACTGAAGCTCTCTTT. It encodes CASSRNRENTEALF. Combining the CDR3 with reference TRBV5-1 and TRBJ1-1 gives the whole variable domain KAGVTQTPRYLIKTRGQQVTLSCSPISGHRSVSWYQQTPGQGLQFLFEYFSETQRNKGNFPGRFSGRQFSNSRSEMNVSTLELGDSALYLCASSRNRENTEALFGQGTRLTVV.

This clonotype was seen ten or more times. CDR3 DNA sequence: TGTGCCAGCAGCTTACTGGGAGCGGGAGAGGAATATGGGGGTGAGCAGTTCTTC. Translated: CASSLLGAGEEYGGEQFF. The V call is TRBV7-9, the J call TRBJ2-1; 8 bases fit TRBD2. The J segment lost 9 bases and the V segment lost 2 bases, leaving 18 bases of the junction unmatched. This CDR3 is 18 amino acids long. From germline, CDR1 is SEHNR and CDR2 FQNEAQ (reference sequence).

This clonotype was seen a few times. The chain uses TRBV4-1 and TRBJ2-1; TRBD1 is a possible D gene (6 bases). CDR3 length equals 17 residues. Germline-derived CDR1 and CDR2 are MGHRA and YSYEKL. V gave up 4 bases and J gave up 7 bases, with 23 bases separating them. CDR3: CASSRGPQGLVVNEQFF. In DNA form, the CDR3 reads TGCGCCAGCAGCCGAGGCCCCCAGGGGTTAGTGGTGAATGAGCAGTTCTTC.

This clonotype was seen at least ten times. V is TRBV4-3 and J is TRBJ2-7; 13 bases agree with TRBD2. Germline V gene sequence: CDR1 LGHNA, CDR2 YSLEER. The ends lost 0 bases at V and 4 bases at J; junction bases unmatched: 9. This CDR3 is 18 amino acids long. The CDR3 coding sequence is TGCGCCAGCAGCCAAGATCGCCGGACTAGCGGGGGTGCGTACGAGCAGTACTTC. It is translated as CASSQDRRTSGGAYEQYF.

This clonotype was observed many times. The chain has TRBV2 and TRBJ2-3; TRBD1 or TRBD2 may be the D gene (5 bases each). V was pared by 7 bases and J by 0 bases, with 8 bases between. The CDR3 is 13 amino acids. CDR1 is SNHLY and CDR2 is FYNNEI in the germline V gene. The DNA for the CDR3 is TGTGCCAGCATTCGGGACAGCACAGATACGCAGTATTTT. It translates to CASIRDSTDTQYF.

This clonotype turned up a few times. The junction differs from germline at one of its ends, possibly a read error. The chain carries TRBV30 and TRBJ2-1, with unresolved D. There are 11 residues in the CDR3. CDR1 is GTSNPN, CDR2 SVGIG, per germline (reference sequence). The CDR3: CAWSVSDGQSF. The DNA for the CDR3 is TGTGCCTGGAGTGTATCGGACGGTCAGTCCTTC.

As for this clonotype: A much larger clone differs by one base, so this may be a read error. Given the absence of the conserved phenylalanine or tryptophan at the CDR3 end, a read error is likely. It is unclear where the CDR3 begins or ends on the DNA, so no DNA is shown, and the CDR3 is as TCRdb lists it. The chain couples TRBV21-1 to TRBJ2-3. TRBV21-1 is a listed pseudogene. The CDR3 is 15 residues long, counting both termini. The chain's CDR3 is CASSRPAVNPDTQYS.

In the case of this clonotype: Being one base from a much bigger clone, this may be a read error. This rearrangement joins TRBV7-9 to TRBJ2-7; D ambiguous. CDR1 and CDR2 (germline): SEHNR, FQNEAQ (reference sequence). The CDR3 totals 14 residues. Trimming removed 3 bases at V and 6 bases at J, with 15 bases between. In DNA, the CDR3 is TGTGCCAGCAGCTTGAACAGTAGAAGCTCCGAGCAGTACTTC. This translates into CASSLNSRSSEQYF.

In this sample, this clonotype turned up a few times. The rearrangement uses TRBV19 and TRBJ1-5; D remains ambiguous. The V gene's germline CDR1 is LNHDA and CDR2 SQIVND (reference sequence). The V end lost 7 bases, the J end lost 6 bases, and 13 bases lay between the germline ends. The CDR3 spans 13 residues. For the CDR3, the DNA is TGTGCCAGTACCGATACTGGGTCTCAGCCCCAGCATTTT. Protein: CASTDTGSQPQHF.

Many counts were recorded for this clonotype. In DNA form, the CDR3 reads TGTGCCAGCAGCTCAGACAGGGGGCCCACCTACGAGCAGTACTTC. It yields the protein CASSSDRGPTYEQYF. The V call is TRBV7-9, the J call TRBJ2-7, with 10 bases fitting TRBD1. The CDR3 contains 15 residues. Germline-derived CDR1 and CDR2 are SEHNR and FQNEAQ (reference sequence). The J segment lost 2 bases and the V segment lost 4 bases, leaving 5 bases of the junction unmatched.

About this clonotype itself: A much larger clone sits a single nucleotide away, making a read error possible. A read error is likely, as this CDR3 ends without the conserved phenylalanine or tryptophan. The chain employs TRBV6-6 and TRBJ2-7; D ambiguous. The CDR3 covers 14 residues. Trimming stripped 2 bases from V and 2 bases from J, with 10 bases between. Germline V gives CDR1 MNHNY, CDR2 SVGAGI (reference sequence). This chain's CDR3 is CASSYAGPPYEQYS. CDR3 nucleotides: TGTGCCAGCAGTTACGCCGGGCCTCCCTACGAGCAGTACTCC.

About this clonotype: This may be a read error, as it is one base from a much larger clone. This chain connects TRBV6-5 to TRBJ1-4; 9 bases agree with TRBD1. The J segment lost 9 bases and the V segment lost 6 bases, leaving 8 bases of the junction unmatched. The CDR3 is 14 residues long. CDR1 and CDR2 from the germline V gene are MNHEY and SVGAGI. As DNA, the CDR3 is TGTGCCAGCAGACCGGGACAGGGACCGAAAAAACTGTTTTTT. This codes for CASRPGQGPKKLFF.

As DNA, the CDR3 is TGCGCCAGCAGCCAAGATAGCACAGTCTCCTACAATGAGCAGTTCTTC. Amino acids: CASSQDSTVSYNEQFF. The J gene is TRBJ2-1, the V gene TRBV4-3; D gene uncertain. CDR3 length equals 16 residues. V dropped 0 bases and J dropped 0 bases, with 9 bases sitting between them. In germline, CDR1 is LGHNA, CDR2 YSLEER.